A single T cell receptor beta chain is shown here with its context. Its specificity is not known. The TCR beta cDNA came from 5'RACE template switching with UMIs. TCRdb reprocessed the 5' RACE reads and keeps a single row for each CDR3 protein, giving no DNA. The record lists roughly 180,000 distinct CDR3 sequences, of which the ten most abundant hold approximately 18%. The data were taken from a study of T cells expressing NK-cell markers. The length of the CDR3 is 13 residues. Germline V gives CDR1 DFQATT, CDR2 SNEGSKA (reference sequence). Study-wide results and caveats: In several donors, these clonotypes also led the CD3+CD56-NKG2C+ fraction. Of the CD8+ T cells in over five donors, about 1.0-7.0% belonged to dominant NKG2C+ clonotypes.

The sequence derives from a woman aged 18-69 years in good health. The sample taken for sequencing was blood T cells: a sorted CD56 or NKG2C T cell subset, CD4+ or CD8+ T cells, or bulk PBMC T cells (not recorded which). V and J are TRBV20-1 and TRBJ1-1. The CDR3 protein is CSVSQGLRTEAFF.